This paragraph covers one TCR beta chain sequence. Antigen: not known. Germline V CDR1 and CDR2: MRHNA, SNTAGT. V gave up 3 bases and J gave up 7 bases, with 15 bases separating them. The CDR3 has 14 residues. These data originate in a study of T cell responses to AZD1222 COVID-19 vaccine. Study context: The study pooled second doses at about 4 or about 12 weeks.

Sequencing was performed with immunoSEQ multiplex PCR; in TCRdb, only in-frame clones are kept and a portion is missing. The sample lists about 120,000 clones; 80% to 90% were seen once. Study-wide findings and caveats: Unmutated variant regions are reportedly the target of nearly half of TCRs that are spike-specific.

The starting material was peripheral blood, obtained on day 0 of AZD1222 vaccination. This chain uses TRBV6-4 with TRBJ2-5; possible D gene TRBD1, 5 bases. The clonotype was recovered from an adult in good health. CDR3 nucleotides: TGTGCCAGCAGTGAAACAAGGGGAATGGGGACCCAGTACTTC. Translation gives CASSETRGMGTQYF.